Listed below are T cell receptor beta chains from one sample, sequenced in a study of CD8 T cell repertoires and HIV-1 epitope variants. Clones were read by immunoSEQ multiplex PCR, and TCRdb kept only the in-frame ones, dropping some. The sample yields about 5,600 clones, around 66% seen once. These receptors lack a known antigen. Sequenced input: cultured CD8+ T cells derived from PBMCs. The receptors come from a male donor with HIV. Each CDR3 is given with its conserved first and last residue. Fields, in order: D gene, clone size, V gene, J gene, CDR3 DNA, CDR3 protein. The D gene is left open where the match is weak. The size of a clone is reported for some rows only, either as once, few or many, or as a class for expanded clones.

>-|-|TRBV7-8|TRBJ2-2
TGTGCCAGTCGTAGGGACTCCAACACCGGGGAGCTGTTTTTT
CASRRDSNTGELFF
>-|-|TRBV18|TRBJ2-6
TGTGCCAGCTCACCACCGTTTGGGTCCTCTGGGGCCAACGTCCTGACTTTC
CASSPPFGSSGANVLTF
>-|few|TRBV2|TRBJ1-5
TGTGCCACTAAGACCACAGGGATCGGCAATCAGCCCCAGCATTTT
CATKTTGIGNQPQHF
>-|once|TRBV25-1|TRBJ1-2
TGTGCCAGCAGCGGAGGCTATGGCTACACCTTC
CASSGGYGYTF
>-|-|TRBV18|TRBJ2-1
TGTGCCAGCTCACTTGGGGAGTCCAATGAGCAGTTCTTC
CASSLGESNEQFF
>-|-|TRBV5-4|TRBJ2-1
TGTGCCAGCAGCCCCCAGGGTGGACTCCCTGCCGACAATGAGCAGTTCTTC
CASSPQGGLPADNEQFF
>-|-|TRBV7-3|TRBJ2-2
TGTGCCAGCAGCGATACAGGGCCCGGGGAGCTGTTTTTT
CASSDTGPGELFF
>-|-|TRBV29-1|TRBJ2-1
TGCAGCCCAGAGGTATACAATGAGCAGTTCTTC
CSPEVYNEQFF
>-|-|TRBV6-5|TRBJ2-7
TGTGCCAGCAGCGCCGAGACAGCACTGAACGAGCAGTACTTC
CASSAETALNEQYF
>-|-|TRBV27|TRBJ2-5
TGTGCCAGCAGTAAAACCCAGCGACACCTCCAAGAGACCCAGTACTTC
CASSKTQRHLQETQYF
>-|-|TRBV28|TRBJ1-1
TGTGCCAGCAGTTTGCGGCTGGTAGCTAACACTGAAGCTTTCTTT
CASSLRLVANTEAFF
>TRBD1|-|TRBV27|TRBJ2-7
TGTGCCAGCAGCTGGTCCAGGGGGTTGTACGAGCAGTACTTC
CASSWSRGLYEQYF
>-|once|TRBV7-9|TRBJ2-7
TGTGCCAGCAGCTTAATTGGCGATTACGAGCAGTACTTC
CASSLIGDYEQYF
>TRBD2|-|TRBV11-3|TRBJ2-5
TGTGCCAGCAGCTTAGGCCCCCCGGGACTAGCGGGGCAAGAGACCCAGTACTTC
CASSLGPPGLAGQETQYF
>TRBD2|few|TRBV5-1|TRBJ2-7
TGCGCCAGCAGCTTGAACGGGGGGAGCTCCTACGAGCAGTACTTC
CASSLNGGSSYEQYF
>TRBD2|-|TRBV6-5|TRBJ2-7
TGTGCCAGCAGTTACGGTCGCGGGAGGTCGTACGAGCAGTACTTC
CASSYGRGRSYEQYF
>TRBD1|few|TRBV27|TRBJ2-1
TGTGCCAGCAGTTTATGGACAGGGGATGAGCAGTTCTTC
CASSLWTGDEQFF
>TRBD1|-|TRBV7-8|TRBJ2-5
TGTGCCAGCAGCTTCTACAGGGGGCGCGCAGAGACCCAGTACTTC
CASSFYRGRAETQYF